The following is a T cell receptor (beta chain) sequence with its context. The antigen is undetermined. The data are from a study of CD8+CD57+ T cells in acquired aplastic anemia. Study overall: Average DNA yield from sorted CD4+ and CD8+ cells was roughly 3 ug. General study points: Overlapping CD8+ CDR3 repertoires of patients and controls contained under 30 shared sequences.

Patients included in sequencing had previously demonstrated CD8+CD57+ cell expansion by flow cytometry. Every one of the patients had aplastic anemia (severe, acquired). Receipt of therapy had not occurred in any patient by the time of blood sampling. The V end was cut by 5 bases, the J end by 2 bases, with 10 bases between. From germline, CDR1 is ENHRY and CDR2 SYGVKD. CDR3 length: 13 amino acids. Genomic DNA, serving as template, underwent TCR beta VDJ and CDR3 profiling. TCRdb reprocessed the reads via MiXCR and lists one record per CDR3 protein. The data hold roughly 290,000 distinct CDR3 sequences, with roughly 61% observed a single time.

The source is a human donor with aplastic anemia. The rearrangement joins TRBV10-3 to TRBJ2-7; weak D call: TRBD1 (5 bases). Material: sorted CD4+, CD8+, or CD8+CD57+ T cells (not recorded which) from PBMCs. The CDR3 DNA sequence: TGTGCCATCAGTTCATCAGGGCCCTACGAGCAGTACTTC. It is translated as CAISSSGPYEQYF.